This T cell receptor (beta chain) was obtained from a study of T cells in Graves' hyperthyroidism and ophthalmopathy. Together with thyroid ultrasound, orbital computed tomography, serum thyroxine and TRAb, clinical symptoms were used for diagnoses. TCR beta CDR3 regions were amplified from RNA. The HTBI set primed first-round TCR CDR3 RT-PCR. TCRdb itself ran the multiplex PCR reads through MiXCR, one entry per CDR3 protein. This sample carries 45,000 to 60,000 distinct CDR3 sequences, roughly 52% of them seen once, and the ten largest clones take 9.5% to 15%. This clonotype was seen ten or more times. Its target is not known. Per germline, CDR1 MNHNS and CDR2 SASEGT. The V end was cut by 5 bases, the J end by 4 bases, with 15 bases between. The CDR3 is made up of 14 amino acids. Points from the study as a whole: The model made its ophthalmopathy prediction, and onset followed a median approximately 7 months later.

Sequencing was performed on blood. The clonotype was recovered from a woman aged 25 to 45 with Graves' ophthalmopathy. This rearrangement joins TRBV6-1 to TRBJ2-7, with D maybe TRBD1 (6 bases). CDR3 DNA sequence: TGTGCCAGCAGTCTCCGGACAGAAGAGTACGAGCAGTACTTC. This encodes CASSLRTEEYEQYF.